Presented here are 20 T cell receptor beta chains from one specimen sequenced in a study of OX40 agonist ivuxolimab in advanced cancers. Profiling relied on immunoSEQ multiplex PCR, and the TCRdb table lists in-frame clones only, not all of them. The sample holds around 60,000 clones, roughly 90% seen once. The sample in question was CD4+ or CD8+ T cells sorted from blood, obtained in a trial of the OX40 agonist ivuxolimab. The receptors were sampled from an adult with an advanced solid tumor such as melanoma, head and neck, liver or kidney cancer.

The chain is built from TRBV7-3 and TRBJ2-1; tentative D call: TRBD2 (5 bases). V shed 1 base and J shed 5 bases, with 9 bases lying between them. The CDR3 loop spans 14 amino acids. Germline CDR1 is SGHTA and CDR2 is FQGTGA. The CDR3 bases are TGTGCCAGCAGCTTAATATCAGCGGACAATGAGCAGTTCTTC. It codes for CASSLISADNEQFF.

The V and J genes are TRBV11-2 and TRBJ2-3; TRBD1 might be the D (6 bases). In germline, CDR1 is SGHAT, CDR2 FQNNGV. Deletions cut 5 bases from V and 0 bases from J, with 9 bases between. This CDR3 is 14 amino acids long. For the CDR3, the DNA is TGTGCCAGCAGCCCACAGGGTAGCACAGATACGCAGTATTTT. Its protein is CASSPQGSTDTQYF.

The chain carries TRBV6-5 and TRBJ2-7; no definite D call. Trimming removed 6 bases at V and 1 base at J, with 16 bases between. Looked up from germline, CDR1 is MNHEY and CDR2 is SVGAGI. CDR3 length equals 15 residues. The CDR3 protein is CASSLDLGSSYEQYF. Here the CDR3 DNA reads TGTGCCAGCAGCCTAGATCTCGGGTCGTCCTACGAGCAGTACTTC.

CDR3 in DNA: TGCAGCGTCCGCGGGACTAGCGACTACGAGCAGTACTTC. Translating it yields CSVRGTSDYEQYF. The chain uses TRBV29-1 and TRBJ2-7; 10 bases are shared with TRBD2. The V gene end was trimmed by 6 bases and the J gene end by 3 bases; junction bases not matched to a gene: 5. The CDR3 contains 13 residues. Germline CDR1 and CDR2: SQVTM and ANQGSEA.

As DNA, the CDR3 is TGTGCCAGCAGCGATTCCTACGAGCAGTACTTC. Its translation: CASSDSYEQYF. This chain connects TRBV4-2 to TRBJ2-7; no clear D gene. The length of the CDR3 is 11 residues. Germline-derived CDR1 and CDR2 are LGHNA and YNFKEQ. V lost 5 bases and J 1 base, leaving 3 bases between the germline ends.

This rearrangement joins TRBV7-2 to TRBJ1-2, with 9 bases identical to TRBD1. V was clipped by 1 base and J by 2 bases; unmatched bases: 8. CDR1 SGHTA and CDR2 FQGNSA come from the germline V gene. The length of the CDR3 is 17 residues. The CDR3: CASSLDSTTGGNYGYTF. The CDR3 coding sequence is TGTGCCAGCAGCTTAGACTCCACGACAGGGGGAAACTATGGCTACACCTTC. Full variable domain (outside the CDR3, taken from reference TRBV7-2 and TRBJ1-2): GAGVSQSPSNKVTEKGKDVELRCDPISGHTALYWYRQSLGQGLEFLIYFQGNSAPDKSGLPSDRFSAERTGGSVSTLTIQRTQQEDSAVYLCASSLDSTTGGNYGYTFGSGTRLTVV.

This rearrangement joins TRBV7-6 to TRBJ2-3; 13 nucleotides agree with TRBD2. With V trimmed by 5 bases and J by 1 base, 3 bases remained unmatched. The CDR3 is 16 residues long. Germline V gene data show CDR1 as SGHVS and CDR2 as FNYEAQ. The CDR3 DNA reads as TGTGCCAGCAGCATCGGACTAGCGGGAGGCACAGATACGCAGTATTTT. It specifies CASSIGLAGGTDTQYF.

This clone was seen once. V usage is TRBV6-5 and J usage is TRBJ2-2; D not resolved. This CDR3 has 15 residues. V lost 0 bases to trimming and J lost 8 bases, with 13 bases between them. Germline V gene sequence: CDR1 MNHEY, CDR2 SVGAGI. In DNA, the CDR3 is TGTGCCAGCAGTTACTCGAGTTTGGGGAATGGGGAGCTGTTTTTT. Translating it yields CASSYSSLGNGELFF.

The V call is TRBV7-2, the J call TRBJ2-1; 7 bases align to TRBD1. Germline V gene sequence: CDR1 SGHTA, CDR2 FQGNSA. The CDR3 totals 15 residues. Trimming removed 6 bases from V and 4 bases from J; junction bases left unmatched: 9. CDR3: CASSFTGTEYNEQFF. In DNA form, the CDR3 reads TGTGCCAGCAGTTTCACCGGGACAGAATACAATGAGCAGTTCTTC. The full variable domain, with the rest looked up from reference TRBV7-2 and TRBJ2-1, is GAGVSQSPSNKVTEKGKDVELRCDPISGHTALYWYRQSLGQGLEFLIYFQGNSAPDKSGLPSDRFSAERTGGSVSTLTIQRTQQEDSAVYLCASSFTGTEYNEQFFGPGTRLTVL.

The V gene is TRBV29-1, the J gene TRBJ2-3, with 8 bases identical to TRBD2. The ends lost 1 base at V and 6 bases at J; junction bases unmatched: 6. The CDR3 sequence is 14 residues long. Germline V gives CDR1 SQVTM, CDR2 ANQGSEA. The CDR3 sequence is CSVEAREGPDTQYF. The CDR3, as DNA: TGCAGCGTTGAAGCACGGGAGGGCCCCGATACGCAGTATTTT.

The rearrangement joins TRBV5-1 to TRBJ2-5, with 11 bases matching TRBD2. CDR1 SGHRS and CDR2 YFSETQ come from the germline V gene. The length of the CDR3 is 17 residues. Trimming took 0 bases from V and 5 from J; bases not matched to a gene: 9. Here the CDR3 reads CASSLVASGRLGETQYF. CDR3 bases: TGCGCCAGCAGCTTGGTGGCTAGCGGGAGGCTGGGGGAGACCCAGTACTTC.

This clone is medium-sized by share. J is TRBJ1-4 and V is TRBV6-6; a possible D gene is TRBD1 (5 bases). From germline, CDR1 is MNHNY and CDR2 SVGAGI (reference sequence). The V and J ends lost 2 bases and 8 bases respectively, with 12 bases between them. The CDR3 is made up of 14 amino acids. CDR3 region: CASSYSREGEKLFF. As DNA, the CDR3 is TGTGCCAGCAGTTACAGCAGGGAAGGGGAAAAACTGTTTTTT.

The CDR3 protein is CASEGSSNYGYTF. The CDR3 region has the DNA TGTGCCAGCGAGGGGAGTTCTAACTATGGCTACACCTTC. V usage is TRBV7-9 and J usage is TRBJ1-2, with D perhaps matching TRBD1 (5 bases). The germline CDR1 and CDR2 sequences are SEHNR and FQNEAQ (reference sequence). The CDR3 contains 13 residues. The V and J ends lost 8 bases and 0 bases respectively, with 10 bases between them.

The rearrangement uses TRBV7-6 and TRBJ2-5; 9 nucleotides match TRBD2. CDR1 is SGHVS, CDR2 FNYEAQ, per germline. This CDR3 has 15 residues. V was pared by 5 bases and J by 2 bases, with 6 bases of the junction left unmatched. The CDR3 region is CASSLWTSAQETQYF. The CDR3 DNA follows: TGTGCCAGCAGCCTTTGGACTAGCGCACAAGAGACCCAGTACTTC.

CDR3 sequence reads: CASRQSVEAFF. The DNA for the CDR3 is TGTGCCAGCAGACAGAGTGTTGAAGCTTTCTTT. The chain uses TRBV6-1 and TRBJ1-1; unclear D gene. CDR1 and CDR2 from the germline V gene are MNHNS and SASEGT. The CDR3 consists of 11 residues. V shed 6 bases and J shed 7 bases, with 9 bases lying between them.

The CDR3 nucleotides read TGTGCCAGCTCACCAACTTTCCCTAGCGGGAGCTACAATGAGCAGTTCTTC. Translated, it gives CASSPTFPSGSYNEQFF. The rearrangement links TRBV18 to TRBJ2-1; 10 bases match TRBD2. Germline V gene sequence: CDR1 KGHSH, CDR2 LQKENI. The V gene end was trimmed by 2 bases and the J gene end by 3 bases; junction bases not matched to a gene: 7. This CDR3 contains 17 residues.

The genes are TRBV7-2 and TRBJ2-5, with 12 bases fitting TRBD2. The V segment lost 6 bases and the J segment 5 bases; nucleotides outside the gene matches: 13. Germline V gives CDR1 SGHTA, CDR2 FQGNSA. There are 17 residues in the CDR3. The CDR3 sequence: CASSRAASGRAEETQYF. The CDR3 region has the DNA TGTGCCAGCAGTCGAGCGGCTAGCGGGAGGGCGGAGGAGACCCAGTACTTC.

The chain joins TRBV7-7 to TRBJ2-7; D possibly uses TRBD1 or TRBD2 (5 bases each). Germline lookup yields CDR1 SSHAT and CDR2 FNYEAQ (reference sequence). This CDR3 comprises 15 residues. V gave up 5 bases and J gave up 5 bases, with 19 bases separating them. The CDR3 region has the DNA TGTGCCAGCAGCCTAAGACCGGGACCCTCGAACGAGCAGTACTTC. Translated, it gives CASSLRPGPSNEQYF.

The V and J genes are TRBV7-9 and TRBJ2-7; D may match TRBD1 or TRBD2 (5 bases each). The germline CDR1 and CDR2 sequences are SEHNR and FQNEAQ (reference sequence). V was trimmed by 5 bases and J by 4 bases, leaving 12 bases between them. The CDR3 extends over 13 amino acids. The CDR3 reads CASSTGGSYEQYF. For the CDR3, the DNA is TGTGCCAGCAGCACTGGGGGTAGTTACGAGCAGTACTTC.

This clone was counted a few times. The genes are TRBV28 and TRBJ1-5; no clear D gene. Germline V gene data show CDR1 as MDHEN and CDR2 as SYDVKM. Trimming pared 2 bases from V and 6 bases from J, leaving 8 bases between. The CDR3 consists of 13 residues. Written as DNA, the CDR3 is TGTGCCAGCAGTTTAATGGGAGGTCAGCCCCAGCATTTT. This encodes CASSLMGGQPQHF.